Each of the 23 T cell receptor beta chains below was sequenced from the same sample in a study of somatic mutations in cytotoxic T cells in rheumatoid arthritis. This table comes from immunoSEQ multiplex PCR, and its TCRdb copy is limited to in-frame clones, with some not included. This sample has about 20,000 clones, with around 84% found just once. Sequenced: CD8+ T cells sorted from blood. The origin of the receptors is a woman between 50 and 59 years old in good health.

V usage is TRBV6-6 and J usage is TRBJ1-5, with 7 bases matching TRBD1. CDR1 is MNHNY, CDR2 SVGAGI, per germline (reference sequence). Trimming took 7 bases from V and 1 from J; bases not matched to a gene: 7. The CDR3 spans 15 residues. The CDR3: CASNSAQGSNQPQHF. The CDR3 bases are TGTGCCAGCAACAGCGCACAGGGGAGCAATCAGCCCCAGCATTTT.

V gene TRBV27 combines with J gene TRBJ1-1; D is uncertain. The length of the CDR3 is 12 residues. With 7 bases removed from V and 1 base from J, the gap between germline ends came to 7 bases. Germline V lookup: CDR1 MNHEY, CDR2 SMNVEV (reference sequence). CDR3 residues: CASISGNTEAFF. DNA of the CDR3: TGTGCCAGCATCTCAGGGAACACTGAAGCTTTCTTT.

This clone was recorded once. This rearrangement joins TRBV11-2 to TRBJ2-5; D might be TRBD2 (6 bases). CDR3 length: 14 residues. The V and J ends lost 1 base and 4 bases respectively, with 10 bases between them. The germline CDR1 and CDR2 sequences are SGHAT and FQNNGV. In DNA form, the CDR3 reads TGTGCCAGCAGCTTAGGGACCGGGGGAGAGACCCAGTACTTC. It codes for CASSLGTGGETQYF.

This clone was detected only once. V usage is TRBV19 and J usage is TRBJ1-1; D gene ambiguous. Germline CDR1 LNHDA, CDR2 SQIVND (reference sequence). V dropped 7 bases and J dropped 2 bases, with 14 bases sitting between them. This CDR3 comprises 14 residues. The CDR3 is CASNPGGVNTEAFF. CDR3 coding DNA: TGTGCCAGTAACCCCGGCGGGGTTAACACTGAAGCTTTCTTT.

This chain uses TRBV7-9 with TRBJ2-5; D is ambiguous. The CDR3 is made up of 14 amino acids. V lost 3 bases and J lost 3, with 11 bases in between. CDR1 and CDR2 (germline): SEHNR, FQNEAQ (reference sequence). The CDR3 sequence: CASSFRQTEETQYF. In DNA form, the CDR3 reads TGTGCCAGCAGCTTCCGGCAGACTGAAGAGACCCAGTACTTC.

V gene TRBV27 combines with J gene TRBJ1-2; D call uncertain. The CDR3 consists of 13 residues. The germline V gene encodes CDR1 MNHEY and CDR2 SMNVEV (reference sequence). Trimming left V 6 bases short and J 4 bases short, with 12 bases between. CDR3 residues: CASSHSTGYGYTF. The CDR3 DNA is TGTGCCAGCAGCCACTCGACTGGCTATGGCTACACCTTC.

The chain couples TRBV4-1 to TRBJ2-7, with no clear D. The CDR3 contains 16 residues. Trimming pared 1 base from V and 0 bases from J, leaving 13 bases between. Germline loops: CDR1 MGHRA, CDR2 YSYEKL. The CDR3 DNA follows: TGCGCCAGCAGCCAAGTCCTACAGATCTCCTCCTACGAGCAGTACTTC. Amino acids: CASSQVLQISSYEQYF.

The V call is TRBV9, the J call TRBJ2-7; D perhaps matches TRBD2 (6 bases). Germline V gives CDR1 SGDLS, CDR2 YYNGEE. This CDR3 comprises 14 residues. Trimming shortened V by 2 bases and J by 2 bases, and 11 bases separated the two germline ends. CDR3 loop: CASSVDAGTYEQYF. Here the CDR3 DNA reads TGTGCCAGCAGCGTCGACGCGGGGACCTACGAGCAGTACTTC.

The sample holds one count of this clone. This chain joins TRBV5-5 and TRBJ2-7; D is undetermined. The V gene lost 4 bases and the J gene lost 2 bases, with 4 bases spanning the gap. Germline V gene data show CDR1 as SGHKS and CDR2 as YYEKEE (reference sequence). The CDR3 extends over 11 amino acids. CDR3 nucleotide sequence: TGTGCCAGCAGCCTGACCTACGAGCAGTACTTC. It codes for CASSLTYEQYF.

This chain links TRBV2 with TRBJ2-6, with D possibly being TRBD2 (6 bases). CDR1 is SNHLY, CDR2 FYNNEI, per germline. This CDR3 comprises 16 residues. V lost 6 bases and J 0 bases, leaving 12 bases between the germline ends. The CDR3 protein is CASRPPGASGANVLTF. The CDR3, as DNA: TGTGCCAGCAGACCACCGGGAGCCTCTGGGGCCAACGTCCTGACTTTC.

This sequence joins TRBV4-1 and TRBJ1-2; 9 nucleotides match TRBD1. CDR1 MGHRA and CDR2 YSYEKL come from the germline V gene. This CDR3 contains 21 residues. V lost 1 base and J lost 4; bases outside the gene matches: 22. As DNA, the CDR3 is TGCGCCAGCAGCCAAGTTTCCAATTTTGTTTGGGACAGGGCTGATCCCTATGGCTACACCTTC. Residues: CASSQVSNFVWDRADPYGYTF.

This rearrangement joins TRBV7-2 to TRBJ2-1; D uncertain. The length of the CDR3 is 13 residues. Germline V gene lookup returns CDR1 SGHTA and CDR2 FQGNSA. V was clipped by 6 bases and J by 10 bases, with 16 bases between them. The CDR3 protein is CASSIWVTGEQFF. CDR3 in DNA: TGTGCCAGCAGTATCTGGGTGACCGGGGAGCAGTTCTTC.

V gene TRBV7-9 combines with J gene TRBJ2-2; D not certain. There are 15 residues in the CDR3. Trimming shortened V by 1 base and J by 3 bases, and 9 bases separated the two germline ends. From germline, CDR1 is SEHNR and CDR2 FQNEAQ (reference sequence). Here the CDR3 reads CASSLVRSDTGELFF. CDR3 DNA: TGTGCCAGCAGCTTAGTCCGCTCGGACACCGGGGAGCTGTTTTTT.

The rearrangement joins TRBV4-1 to TRBJ1-2; D may be TRBD1 (5 bases). CDR3 size: 15 residues. Germline V gene data show CDR1 as MGHRA and CDR2 as YSYEKL. The germline V and J ends were trimmed by 0 bases and 2 bases, with 10 bases remaining between them. The CDR3 region is CASSQEAGLNYGYTF. In DNA, the CDR3 is TGCGCCAGCAGCCAAGAAGCAGGGCTAAACTATGGCTACACCTTC.

This clone has more than one count but fewer than ten. The V call is TRBV5-4, the J call TRBJ1-2, with TRBD1 matching over 10 bases. Germline CDR1 and CDR2: SGHNT and YYREEE (reference sequence). The CDR3 is made up of 15 amino acids. Trimming removed 2 bases from V and 6 bases from J; junction bases left unmatched: 7. The CDR3 loop is CASSFRGTGAHGYTF. CDR3 sequence (DNA): TGTGCCAGCAGCTTCCGAGGGACAGGGGCTCATGGCTACACCTTC.

The J gene is TRBJ1-1, the V gene TRBV5-4; D ambiguous. Germline CDR1 and CDR2: SGHNT and YYREEE (reference sequence). The V end lost 1 base, the J end lost 1 base, and 8 bases lay between the germline ends. The length of the CDR3 is 14 residues. For the CDR3, the DNA is TGTGCCAGCAGCTTGTTGACATCGAACACTGAAGCTTTCTTT. Its protein product is CASSLLTSNTEAFF.

The chain recombines TRBV5-6 with TRBJ1-6, with D perhaps TRBD1 (5 bases). V lost 1 base and J 10 bases, leaving 15 bases between the germline ends. The CDR3 sequence is 15 residues long. Germline V gene sequence: CDR1 SGHDT, CDR2 YYEEEE. CDR3 sequence: CASSLSSGLPSPLHF. The DNA for the CDR3 is TGTGCCAGCAGCTTGTCGTCAGGGCTTCCGTCACCCCTCCACTTT.

The CDR3 coding sequence is TGCGCCAGCAGCCAAGTGAGGGAGTCGAGGCCCCAGCATTTT. This translates into CASSQVRESRPQHF. This sequence joins TRBV4-1 and TRBJ1-5; D gene uncertain. CDR1 and CDR2 from the germline V gene are MGHRA and YSYEKL. The CDR3 loop spans 14 amino acids. V lost 1 base to trimming and J lost 9 bases, with 13 bases between them.

The rearrangement links TRBV27 to TRBJ1-2; no definite D call. Trimming took off 8 bases at V and 5 bases at J, with 12 bases between the two ends. This CDR3 has 12 residues. Germline V gives CDR1 MNHEY, CDR2 SMNVEV (reference sequence). The CDR3 region is CASRDLEYGYTF. The CDR3 bases are TGTGCCAGCCGCGATTTAGAATATGGCTACACCTTC.

This clone was observed a few times. V and J are TRBV7-2 and TRBJ1-4; D unresolved. Germline lookup yields CDR1 SGHTA and CDR2 FQGNSA. The length of the CDR3 is 14 residues. Trimming removed 0 bases from V and 8 bases from J, with 10 bases in between. CDR3 nucleotides: TGTGCCAGCAGCTTAGCCGGCTCGGCGGAAAAACTGTTTTTT. Translating it yields CASSLAGSAEKLFF.

The chain recombines TRBV6-6 with TRBJ2-2; D is possibly TRBD2 (5 bases). Trimming took off 2 bases at V and 4 bases at J, with 11 bases between the two ends. This CDR3 spans 15 amino acids. Germline CDR1 reads MNHNY; CDR2 reads SVGAGI (reference sequence). DNA of the CDR3: TGTGCCAGCAGTTACCTGAGGGCTCCCACCGGGGAGCTGTTTTTT. Translating gives CASSYLRAPTGELFF.

The chain uses TRBV7-8 and TRBJ2-7, with a possible D match to TRBD2 (5 bases). CDR1 and CDR2 (germline): SGHVS, FQNEAQ. CDR3 size: 14 residues. Trimming took off 3 bases at V and 3 bases at J, with 12 bases between the two ends. The CDR3, as DNA: TGTGCCAGCAGCTTCTCCGGGGAATACTACGAGCAGTACTTC. It is translated as CASSFSGEYYEQYF.

The chain is built from TRBV27 and TRBJ1-1; possible D gene TRBD1, 5 bases. The germline V and J ends were trimmed by 5 bases and 3 bases, with 19 bases remaining between them. CDR1 is MNHEY and CDR2 is SMNVEV in the germline V gene (reference sequence). CDR3 size: 16 residues. The CDR3 loop is CASSPLPGGMHTEAFF. In nucleotides, the CDR3 is TGTGCCAGCAGTCCTCTTCCGGGGGGGATGCACACTGAAGCTTTCTTT.